The T cell receptor beta chain described here comes from a study of PD-1 and CTLA-4 blockade in melanoma (dated by TCRdb to 2020 to 2023). Notes on the research overall: In patients with melanoma, the study measured the effects of PD-1 blockade versus CTLA-4 blockade on the melanoma-reactive CD8 T cell response.

To note about this clone: The clone's antigen remains unknown. Within one base of it there is no much larger clone, and no base qualities were kept.

Taken from cysteine to phenylalanine, the CDR3 has 15 residues. The DNA shown is the 45-base CDR3, in frame from base 1. The germline V gene supplies CDR1 ENHRY and CDR2 SYGVKD. V gives up 0 bases and J gives up 4 bases, and the segment between their germline ends measures 12 bases. Libraries were prepared through the immunoSEQ multiplex PCR assay. TCRdb mirrors the immuneACCESS table, restricted to in-frame sequences. Some clones are absent from its copies; in checked studies, under half trace to an unresolved V gene, and the reason for the others is unknown. This sample lists 20,000 to 25,000 clones; 88% were detected once. The ten largest clones represent 7.8% of the sample.

The material was CD8+ T cells from peripheral blood, obtained before anti-PD-1 treatment. The chain links TRBV10-3 with TRBJ1-2, with a weak D call of TRBD1 (6 bases match). The receptor comes from a human donor with melanoma. For the CDR3, the sequence is CAISESTGIIYGYTF. The bases read TGTGCCATCAGTGAGTCGACAGGCATAATCTATGGCTACACCTTC.